The sequence of this T cell receptor beta chain was determined in a study of a mutant IDH1 vaccine in newly diagnosed glioma. Study-level information: Patients received vaccination from 4-6 weeks after radiotherapy alone, or with temozolomide cycles.

This clone was seen more than once but under ten times. Its antigen is unidentified. CDR1 and CDR2 (germline): SGHRS, YFSETQ. The CDR3 is made up of 15 amino acids. Trimming stripped 0 bases from V and 5 bases from J, with 11 bases between. Indicated time point: week 35, safety follow-up. Doses consisted of 300 ug of mutant IDH1 20-mer peptide each, paired with topical imiquimod. Sequencing was performed with immunoSEQ multiplex PCR; in TCRdb, only in-frame clones are kept and a portion is missing. Among around 31,000 clones listed, roughly 75% were seen once. The receptor was derived from a woman aged 40-49 years with glioma. The rearrangement links TRBV5-1 to TRBJ2-2; D unclear. This specimen consisted of PBMCs, obtained from a glioma patient whose treatment included an IDH1 peptide vaccine. The CDR3 coding sequence is TGCGCCAGCAGCTTGGACATAATGGGGACCGGGGAGCTGTTTTTT. It encodes CASSLDIMGTGELFF. Filled out from reference TRBV5-1 and TRBJ2-2, the complete variable domain reads KAGVTQTPRYLIKTRGQQVTLSCSPISGHRSVSWYQQTPGQGLQFLFEYFSETQRNKGNFPGRFSGRQFSNSRSEMNVSTLELGDSALYLCASSLDIMGTGELFFGEGSRLTVL.